These 4 T cell receptor beta chains share one sample of origin, sequenced in a study of PD-1 blockade in classical Hodgkin lymphoma. TCRdb keeps only in-frame clones here, not all; method: immunoSEQ multiplex PCR. Of more than 15,000 clones in the sample, 75% to 90% were seen once. Every patient was affected by relapse after autologous stem cell transplantation, while exposure to brentuximab vedotin was not uniform. The sequences come from peripheral blood mononuclear cells (PBMCs), collected before the second cycle of nivolumab. The receptor source for this set is a human donor with classical Hodgkin lymphoma.

J is TRBJ1-2 and V is TRBV7-6, with D possibly TRBD1 on 5 matching bases. The germline V gene has CDR1 SGHVS and CDR2 FNYEAQ. The V end was cut by 2 bases, the J end by 8 bases, with 18 bases between. This CDR3 is built from 15 residues. This chain's CDR3 is CASSLNAGTIRGYTF. CDR3 sequence (DNA): TGTGCCAGCAGCTTAAACGCAGGGACGATAAGGGGCTACACCTTC.

This clone occurred once. The V call is TRBV5-1, the J call TRBJ2-3, with 13 positions matching TRBD2. The germline V gene encodes CDR1 SGHRS and CDR2 YFSETQ. The CDR3 sequence is 15 residues long. The V segment lost 4 bases and the J segment 6 bases; nucleotides outside the gene matches: 5. CDR3 residues: CASSAGLAGTDTQYF. In nucleotides, the CDR3 is TGCGCCAGCAGCGCGGGACTAGCGGGGACCGATACGCAGTATTTT.

The chain uses TRBV5-1 and TRBJ1-3, with D possibly being TRBD1 (6 bases). The CDR3 contains 15 residues. Trimming left V 2 bases short and J 0 bases short, with 9 bases between. The germline V gene encodes CDR1 SGHRS and CDR2 YFSETQ. The CDR3 sequence is CASSLQGVSGNTIYF. The CDR3 DNA is TGCGCCAGCAGCTTACAGGGAGTCTCTGGAAACACCATATATTTT.

The chain has TRBV5-6 and TRBJ1-4; D might be TRBD1 (5 bases). Trimming took 0 bases from V and 7 from J, leaving 19 bases between them. Germline assignment: CDR1 SGHDT and CDR2 YYEEEE. The CDR3 is made up of 17 amino acids. The chain's CDR3 is CASSLVPSGFGVEKLFF. CDR3 bases: TGTGCCAGCAGCTTGGTTCCATCAGGGTTTGGAGTTGAAAAACTGTTTTTT.